Below are 20 T cell receptor beta chains sequenced from a single sample in a study of Ad26.COV2.S vaccination and SARS-CoV-2 variants. Sample treatment: over 15 received Ad26.COV2.S at low or high dose, single or two shots; about 5 received placebo; per-sample allocation not given. Samples came from day 63 after the first vaccine or placebo injection. The table came from immunoSEQ multiplex PCR; TCRdb's copy has only in-frame clones and leaves some out. The repertoire consists of some 450,000 clones, with 90% occurring once and the leading ten covering approximately 4.5%. The sample here was peripheral blood, taken in a trial of Ad26.COV2.S vaccine versus placebo. These receptors all stem from a person between 18 and 59 years old who received the Ad26.COV2.S COVID-19 vaccine or a placebo.

The rearrangement links TRBV19 to TRBJ2-3; D tentatively fits TRBD1 or TRBD2 (5 bases each). The germline V gene has CDR1 LNHDA and CDR2 SQIVND (reference sequence). Trimming stripped 3 bases from V and 2 bases from J, with 15 bases between. The CDR3 sequence is 16 residues long. CDR3 in amino acids: CASSIWVGADTDTQYF. The CDR3 DNA is TGTGCCAGTAGTATTTGGGTCGGGGCAGACACAGATACGCAGTATTTT.

The chain recombines TRBV28 with TRBJ2-7; D is ambiguous. The germline V gene encodes CDR1 MDHEN and CDR2 SYDVKM. V lost 5 bases, J lost 5 bases, and 7 bases lay in between. The CDR3 length is 11 residues. CDR3 sequence (DNA): TGTGCCAGCAGTCCTCTGCACGAGCAGTACTTC. This translates into CASSPLHEQYF.

This clone was counted once. This chain joins TRBV28 and TRBJ1-5; 8 bases line up with TRBD1. With V trimmed by 1 base and J by 7 bases, 6 bases remained unmatched. The germline V gene has CDR1 MDHEN and CDR2 SYDVKM. This CDR3 comprises 15 residues. As DNA, the CDR3 is TGTGCCAGCAGTTTATCAGGGGGCGCGGGGCAGCCCCAGCATTTT. It specifies CASSLSGGAGQPQHF.

The chain uses TRBV6-5 and TRBJ2-1, with a tentative D call TRBD1 (5 bases). CDR1 MNHEY and CDR2 SVGAGI come from the germline V gene. V lost 8 bases, J lost 9 bases, and 11 bases lay in between. This CDR3 is built from 11 residues. CDR3 nucleotide sequence: TGTGCCAGCGGCAGGGATCGTGAGCAGTTCTTC. The encoded protein is CASGRDREQFF.

The gene calls are TRBV7-9 and TRBJ2-3; 8 bases map to TRBD2. This CDR3 region has 17 residues. The V gene end was trimmed by 0 bases and the J gene end by 5 bases; junction bases not matched to a gene: 10. Germline assignment: CDR1 SEHNR and CDR2 FQNEAQ (reference sequence). The CDR3 region is CASSLALAGGGGDTQYF. CDR3 nucleotide sequence: TGTGCCAGCAGCTTAGCGCTGGCGGGAGGAGGTGGAGATACGCAGTATTTT.

V and J are TRBV18 and TRBJ1-1; no clear D gene. V shed 9 bases and J shed 0 bases, with 11 bases lying between them. The CDR3 extends over 13 amino acids. CDR1 is KGHSH and CDR2 is LQKENI in the germline V gene. The CDR3 bases are TGTGCCAGTTTCTTCCAGGTGAACACTGAAGCTTTCTTT. Residues: CASFFQVNTEAFF.

V is TRBV14 and J is TRBJ2-7, with 7 bases aligning to TRBD1. V shed 1 base, J shed 0 bases, and the junction held 9 bases outside the gene matches. The germline V gene encodes CDR1 SGHDN and CDR2 FVKESK. This CDR3 is 17 amino acids long. The CDR3 DNA reads as TGTGCCAGCAGCCAAGGAGGTGGGACAGTGAGCTCCTACGAGCAGTACTTC. Translation: CASSQGGGTVSSYEQYF.

The rearrangement uses TRBV18 and TRBJ1-1; TRBD1 matches at 7 bases. The J segment lost 2 bases and the V segment lost 1 base, leaving 4 bases of the junction unmatched. The germline gives CDR1 KGHSH, CDR2 LQKENI. The CDR3 consists of 15 residues. CDR3 sequence: CASSPQGAPNTEAFF. CDR3 nucleotide sequence: TGTGCCAGCTCACCACAGGGGGCGCCTAACACTGAAGCTTTCTTT.

V usage is TRBV4-2 and J usage is TRBJ1-5; D might be TRBD1 (5 bases). Germline CDR1 reads LGHNA; CDR2 reads YNFKEQ. Trimming removed 0 bases from V and 7 bases from J, with 16 bases in between. The CDR3 runs to 16 residues. The CDR3 loop reads CASSQDRRGSKQPQHF. The CDR3 coding sequence is TGTGCCAGCAGCCAAGATAGGAGGGGATCAAAACAGCCCCAGCATTTT.

This chain links TRBV7-2 with TRBJ2-5; 11 nucleotides agree with TRBD2. J was trimmed by 4 bases and V by 8 bases; bases with no gene match: 18. There are 18 residues in the CDR3. Germline assignment: CDR1 SGHTA and CDR2 FQGNSA. The CDR3 DNA reads as TGTGCCAGCGCCGGGGAGGCTAGCGGGAGGTTTTGGCGAGAGACCCAGTACTTC. As protein: CASAGEASGRFWRETQYF.

The genes are TRBV11-2 and TRBJ2-3, with D uncertain. V lost 1 base to trimming and J lost 0 bases, with 17 bases between them. From germline, CDR1 is SGHAT and CDR2 FQNNGV. The CDR3 has 18 residues. The CDR3 bases are TGTGCCAGCAGCTTAGGTCAGCATCCCTGGCCTAGCACAGATACGCAGTATTTT. As protein: CASSLGQHPWPSTDTQYF.

The chain has TRBV10-3 and TRBJ2-5; weak D call: TRBD2 (5 bases). The V end was cut by 10 bases, the J end by 4 bases, with 13 bases between. The germline gives CDR1 ENHRY, CDR2 SYGVKD. CDR3 length: 12 amino acids. CDR3 in amino acids: CATQGGIETQYF. Written as DNA, the CDR3 is TGTGCCACCCAAGGAGGAATAGAGACCCAGTACTTC.

CDR3 sequence reads: CASSSGGDEKLFF. The CDR3, as DNA: TGCGCCAGCAGTTCAGGGGGGGATGAAAAACTGTTTTTT. V gene TRBV5-1 combines with J gene TRBJ1-4; 7 bases are a match to TRBD1. The CDR3 has 13 residues. Germline V CDR1 and CDR2: SGHRS, YFSETQ. The ends lost 5 bases at V and 6 bases at J; junction bases unmatched: 4. The whole variable domain, remainder taken from reference TRBV5-1 and TRBJ1-4, is KAGVTQTPRYLIKTRGQQVTLSCSPISGHRSVSWYQQTPGQGLQFLFEYFSETQRNKGNFPGRFSGRQFSNSRSEMNVSTLELGDSALYLCASSSGGDEKLFFGSGTQLSVL.

The V gene is TRBV9, the J gene TRBJ2-1, with 8 bases aligning to TRBD2. After removal of 3 bases from V and 7 bases from J, the junction contained 0 bases not matched to a gene. CDR3 length: 12 amino acids. The germline V gene encodes CDR1 SGDLS and CDR2 YYNGEE. The CDR3 loop reads CASSGLANEQFF. Here the CDR3 DNA reads TGTGCCAGCAGCGGACTAGCGAATGAGCAGTTCTTC. The full variable domain, completed using reference TRBV9 and TRBJ2-1, is DSGVTQTPKHLITATGQRVTLRCSPRSGDLSVYWYQQSLDQGLQFLIQYYNGEERAKGNILERFSAQQFPDLHSELNLSSLELGDSALYFCASSGLANEQFFGPGTRLTVL.

The chain uses TRBV30 and TRBJ1-3, with TRBD1 matching 9 bases. The CDR3 spans 16 residues. Unmatched junction bases numbered 5, after V lost 2 bases and J lost 0 bases. Per germline, CDR1 GTSNPN and CDR2 SVGIG (reference sequence). CDR3 region: CAWSLEDRGSGNTIYF. In nucleotides, the CDR3 is TGTGCCTGGAGTCTCGAGGACAGGGGCTCTGGAAACACCATATATTTT.

This chain links TRBV9 with TRBJ2-7; maybe TRBD2 (6 bases). Germline CDR1 and CDR2: SGDLS and YYNGEE. V was cut by 0 bases and J by 5 bases, with 12 bases left in between. The CDR3 covers 14 residues. The CDR3 protein is CASSVAGESHEQYF. The CDR3 coding sequence is TGTGCCAGCAGCGTAGCGGGAGAAAGCCACGAGCAGTACTTC.

The chain is built from TRBV7-2 and TRBJ2-2; 7 bases are shared with TRBD1. With V trimmed by 5 bases and J by 5 bases, 8 bases remained unmatched. The CDR3 spans 15 residues. Germline V lookup: CDR1 SGHTA, CDR2 FQGNSA. CDR3 amino acids: CASSQTGMGTGELFF. The CDR3 region has the DNA TGTGCCAGCAGCCAGACAGGGATGGGTACCGGGGAGCTGTTTTTT.

V usage is TRBV18 and J usage is TRBJ1-2, with D unclear. V was shortened by 8 bases and J by 0 bases, with 22 bases between the two germline ends. The length of the CDR3 is 17 residues. CDR1 is KGHSH and CDR2 is LQKENI in the germline V gene. CDR3: CASAPGTDHRTNYGYTF. The CDR3 bases are TGTGCCAGCGCGCCGGGTACAGACCACCGTACTAACTATGGCTACACCTTC.

Comments on this clone: This specimen includes other DNA sequences encoding the same CDR3. This chain uses TRBV7-2 with TRBJ2-7, with D unresolved. Germline CDR1 reads SGHTA; CDR2 reads FQGNSA. The CDR3 runs to 13 residues. The V gene lost 5 bases and the J gene lost 1 base, with 9 bases spanning the gap. CDR3 loop: CASSLTPSYEQYF. The CDR3 DNA is TGTGCCAGCAGCCTGACACCTTCCTACGAGCAGTACTTC.

V usage is TRBV5-1 and J usage is TRBJ2-7, with 7 bases aligning to TRBD2. The V segment lost 5 bases and the J segment 0 bases; nucleotides outside the gene matches: 8. The germline CDR1 and CDR2 sequences are SGHRS and YFSETQ. This CDR3 spans 15 amino acids. The CDR3 loop is CASRQTSDFSYEQYF. For the CDR3, the DNA is TGCGCCAGCAGGCAAACTAGCGATTTCTCCTACGAGCAGTACTTC.